A selection of T cell receptor beta chains follows, all from one sample in a study of PD-L1 blockade in urothelial cancer. Produced via immunoSEQ multiplex PCR; TCRdb's table is partial and in-frame only. The sample holds tens of thousands of clones; more than 80% are singletons and the top ten take over 1.5%. Material: PBMCs, obtained around atezolizumab (anti-PD-L1) treatment. The origin of the receptors is a man in his 70s with urothelial cancer. The CDR3 runs from the conserved cysteine through the conserved F or W. Each record gives: CDR3 DNA, CDR3 protein, D gene, V gene, J gene, clone size. A D gene is named only where the DNA matches it firmly. Expanded clones are given a class, and other clones once, few, many or no size at all.

TGTGCCAGCAGCTCCGGGACTAGCGGCTACGAGCAGTACTTC	CASSSGTSGYEQYF	TRBD2	TRBV7-9	TRBJ2-7	.
TGTGCCAGCAATCCCAAGCGCCTAGGACTAGAGAGGTACAATGAGCAGTTCTTC	CASNPKRLGLERYNEQFF	TRBD2	TRBV7-8	TRBJ2-1	.
TGTGCCAGCTCCCCCGGGACTAGCGGCAATGAGCAGTTCTTC	CASSPGTSGNEQFF	TRBD2	TRBV18	TRBJ2-1	.
TGTGCTAGTGGTTTGGTAAGGGGAACTGAAGCTTTCTTT	CASGLVRGTEAFF	.	TRBV12-5	TRBJ1-1	.
TGTGCCAGCAGCCCCGGGACAGGCCTCGAAAAACTGTTTTTT	CASSPGTGLEKLFF	TRBD1	TRBV28	TRBJ1-4	.
TGTGCCAGCAGCTTAGGAGGCATGATCAGCACTGAAGCTTTCTTT	CASSLGGMISTEAFF	.	TRBV7-9	TRBJ1-1	.
TGCGCCAGCAGCCAAGACAGGGGGAGTTCCCAGACCCAGTACTTC	CASSQDRGSSQTQYF	TRBD1	TRBV4-3	TRBJ2-5	.
TGTGCCAGCAGCCCTGCGGGGGGCGGGATCGAGCAGTACTTC	CASSPAGGGIEQYF	TRBD2	TRBV11-3	TRBJ2-7	.
TGTGCCAGCAGCCCGGGACAGCCGAACACTGAAGCTTTCTTT	CASSPGQPNTEAFF	TRBD1	TRBV9	TRBJ1-1	.
TGCGCCAGCAGCCAAGTATACGGGGAGCTGTTTTTT	CASSQVYGELFF	.	TRBV4-1	TRBJ2-2	.
TGTGCCAGCAGCCCTTATAGCAATCAGCCCCAGCATTTT	CASSPYSNQPQHF	.	TRBV27	TRBJ1-5	few
TGTGCCAGTAGCGGGAGTTTCGCCTACGAGCAGTACTTC	CASSGSFAYEQYF	.	TRBV19	TRBJ2-7	.
TGTGCCAGCAGCTTGCATTCTAGAATGCGGGAGCAGTACTTC	CASSLHSRMREQYF	.	TRBV5-5	TRBJ2-7	.
TGTGCCAGCAGTGAATTTTCAGGGTTCAATGAAAAACTGTTTTTT	CASSEFSGFNEKLFF	.	TRBV6-1	TRBJ1-4	.
TGTGCCAGCAGCTCGTTAGTATATGACAAAAACATTCAGTACTTC	CASSSLVYDKNIQYF	.	TRBV7-9	TRBJ2-4	.
TGCGCCAGCAGCTTGGCCGGGGTGGAAGGCGAAAAACTGTTTTTT	CASSLAGVEGEKLFF	.	TRBV5-1	TRBJ1-4	.
TGTGCCAGCAGCAGGGACAGGGGGCTTCAGCCCCAGCATTTT	CASSRDRGLQPQHF	TRBD1	TRBV28	TRBJ1-5	.
TGTGCCAGTAGTCCCTTAGCGGGAGTCGGAGAGCAGTACTTC	CASSPLAGVGEQYF	TRBD2	TRBV19	TRBJ2-7	.
TGTGCCAGCTCATCAGTCGGACAGGTTGACACCGGGGAGCTGTTTTTT	CASSSVGQVDTGELFF	TRBD1	TRBV18	TRBJ2-2	few
TGTGCCAGCAGCTCTACAGGGGCGGGCAATGAGCAGTTCTTC	CASSSTGAGNEQFF	TRBD1	TRBV7-3	TRBJ2-1	.
TGCGCCAGCAGCCCCGGGGGGGGAGGCAATCAGCCCCAGCATTTT	CASSPGGGGNQPQHF	.	TRBV5-1	TRBJ1-5	.
TGTGCCAGCAGCTTGGGACTAGCGGGCAGCGGTACGCAGTATTTT	CASSLGLAGSGTQYF	TRBD2	TRBV5-6	TRBJ2-3	few
TGTGCCAGTGCTAGCGGGATTGGGTACAATGAGCAGTTCTTC	CASASGIGYNEQFF	TRBD2	TRBV19	TRBJ2-1	.
TGTGCCAGCAGCTTAGAGGTCCGAGGGACGGGAGAGGGCCCAGATACGCAGTATTTT	CASSLEVRGTGEGPDTQYF	.	TRBV7-8	TRBJ2-3	.
TGCGCCAGCAGACCTCGGGACAGGGGACCTTATAGCAATCAGCCCCAGCATTTT	CASRPRDRGPYSNQPQHF	TRBD1	TRBV10-1	TRBJ1-5	.
TGTGCCAGCAGCCAGCGGAGCACTGAAGCTTTCTTT	CASSQRSTEAFF	.	TRBV11-1	TRBJ1-1	once
TGTGCCATCAGTGAGTCGCGGGGACTTTCAGATACGCAGTATTTT	CAISESRGLSDTQYF	.	TRBV10-3	TRBJ2-3	.
TGCGCCAGCAGCCAAGTGGGTGGGGGGAATGAGCAGTTCTTC	CASSQVGGGNEQFF	.	TRBV4-3	TRBJ2-1	once
TGTGCCAGTTGGCCGGGGGGCGAAGGGTACGAGCAGTACTTC	CASWPGGEGYEQYF	.	TRBV19	TRBJ2-7	.
TGTGCTAGTGGTTCGGACAGGGTGAGGACCGCTGAAAAACTGTTTTTT	CASGSDRVRTAEKLFF	TRBD1	TRBV12-5	TRBJ1-4	.
TGCGCCAGCAGTGAGTCGACAGGGTGGAAACAAGAGACCCAGTACTTC	CASSESTGWKQETQYF	TRBD1	TRBV10-1	TRBJ2-5	.
TGTGCCAGCAGTCTGGCTCCCCGCACAGGGGGCAAATACGAGCAGTACTTC	CASSLAPRTGGKYEQYF	TRBD1	TRBV28	TRBJ2-7	.
TGTGCCAGCAGCGTAGAAGCTAGCGGGAGAAATGAGCAGTTCTTC	CASSVEASGRNEQFF	TRBD2	TRBV9	TRBJ2-1	.
TGTGCCAGCAGTGGAGCGGGAGGCTCAGATACGCAGTATTTT	CASSGAGGSDTQYF	TRBD2	TRBV6-5	TRBJ2-3	.
TGCGCCAGCAGCTCTACAGGGGGCACCTACAATGAGCAGTTCTTC	CASSSTGGTYNEQFF	TRBD1	TRBV5-1	TRBJ2-1	once
TGTGCCAGCAGCTTGGCGCAGTATCGCGGGGCCAACGTCCTGACTTTC	CASSLAQYRGANVLTF	.	TRBV5-4	TRBJ2-6	.
TGTGCCAGTAGCAACAGGGCCCAGCCCCAGCATTTT	CASSNRAQPQHF	.	TRBV19	TRBJ1-5	.
TGTGCCAGCAGCTTAGACGGGACAGGGAGTCGCTACACCTTC	CASSLDGTGSRYTF	TRBD1	TRBV7-9	TRBJ1-2	.
TGTGCCAGCAGCTTAGGACAGGGGAAGACAGATACGCAGTATTTT	CASSLGQGKTDTQYF	TRBD1	TRBV7-9	TRBJ2-3	.
TGTGCCACCAGGACTAGGGAAACGAACACTGAAGCTTTCTTT	CATRTRETNTEAFF	.	TRBV19	TRBJ1-1	.
TGCGCCAGCAGTCTTTACACTAGGACGGACTACTACGAGCAGTACTTC	CASSLYTRTDYYEQYF	.	TRBV4-1	TRBJ2-7	.
TGTGCCAGCAGCTTGACGGGAGCGGGAATCTCCTACGAGCAGTACTTC	CASSLTGAGISYEQYF	TRBD2	TRBV7-9	TRBJ2-7	many
TGTGCCAGCAGTCGGAACACTGAAGCTTTCTTT	CASSRNTEAFF	.	TRBV28	TRBJ1-1	.
TGTGCCAGCAGCTTAGGGGGGGGAAGCACCGGGGAGCTGTTTTTT	CASSLGGGSTGELFF	TRBD2	TRBV11-2	TRBJ2-2	.
TGTGCCAGTAGTCCGCATCTGGGGGCTGGCCTAGACTATGGCTACACCTTC	CASSPHLGAGLDYGYTF	.	TRBV19	TRBJ1-2	once
TGTGCCAGCAGCAAACCGGGTAGACAGGGGGCCTCCTACGAGCAGTACTTC	CASSKPGRQGASYEQYF	.	TRBV21-1	TRBJ2-7	.
TGTGCCAGCAGCTTGGAACTAGCGGGAGACATACAGTTCTTC	CASSLELAGDIQFF	TRBD2	TRBV5-4	TRBJ2-1	.
TGTGCTAGTGGCCAGATGAACACTGAAGCTTTCTTT	CASGQMNTEAFF	.	TRBV12-5	TRBJ1-1	.
TGCGCCAGCAGCCGTACCGGGACAGCCGATGAAAAACTGTTTTTT	CASSRTGTADEKLFF	TRBD1	TRBV4-1	TRBJ1-4	.
TGTGCCAGCTCACCACGACTCTCAGATACGCAGTATTTT	CASSPRLSDTQYF	.	TRBV18	TRBJ2-3	.
TGTGCCAGCAGCTTCCACCCGCGCACTGAAGCTTTCTTT	CASSFHPRTEAFF	.	TRBV7-3	TRBJ1-1	few
TGTGCCAGCAGCGCAGGGGGCGGGGGCCGTGAGCAGTTCTTC	CASSAGGGGREQFF	.	TRBV9	TRBJ2-1	.
TGCGCCAGCAGCCAAGACACAGGGGGGATCTACGAGCAGTACTTC	CASSQDTGGIYEQYF	TRBD1	TRBV4-1	TRBJ2-7	.
TGTGCCAGCAGCGCCGTAGCCGGGGAGCTGTTTTTT	CASSAVAGELFF	.	TRBV9	TRBJ2-2	.
TGTGCCAGCAGCCAACCAGGGGATAGCAATCAGCCCCAGCATTTT	CASSQPGDSNQPQHF	.	TRBV7-9	TRBJ1-5	.
TGCAGCGTTGGGGCAGGGGATACAGATACGCAGTATTTT	CSVGAGDTDTQYF	.	TRBV29-1	TRBJ2-3	.
TGTGCCAGCAGCCAGCAGCCTAGCGGGACCGGGGAGCTGTTTTTT	CASSQQPSGTGELFF	TRBD2	TRBV5-6	TRBJ2-2	once
TGCAGTGCTACCCTGGAGGATGAGCAGTTCTTC	CSATLEDEQFF	.	TRBV20-1	TRBJ2-1	.
TGCACCAGCAGCCAGACTAGCGGGAGGGCCGAAGGGGGAGATACGCAGTATTTT	CTSSQTSGRAEGGDTQYF	.	TRBV1	TRBJ2-3	.